Below, 9 T cell receptor beta chains from the same sample are listed, as sequenced in a study of T cells in narcolepsy. Only in-frame clones appear in the TCRdb table, and some are missing; sequencing was by immunoSEQ multiplex PCR. The table shows tens of thousands of clones, with 75% to 85% occurring only once. The sample consisted of CD45RA- memory CD4+ T cells from PBMCs. The receptors shown here come from a human donor with narcolepsy.

The genes are TRBV28 and TRBJ1-1; D ambiguous. CDR3 length equals 15 residues. V was shortened by 2 bases and J by 3 bases, with 13 bases between the two germline ends. Germline-derived CDR1 and CDR2 are MDHEN and SYDVKM. This CDR3 is CASSLASVAHTEAFF. CDR3 coding DNA: TGTGCCAGCAGTTTAGCCTCGGTTGCGCACACTGAAGCTTTCTTT.

The V call is TRBV28, the J call TRBJ1-1; D uncertain. This CDR3 has 9 amino acids. The germline V gene has CDR1 MDHEN and CDR2 SYDVKM. V lost 5 bases and J lost 12, with 7 bases in between. The CDR3 spells CASSPGSFF. CDR3 bases: TGTGCCAGCAGTCCCGGGTCTTTCTTT.

CDR3 sequence reads: CASRRPATGNTIYF. The CDR3 coding sequence is TGTGCCAGCAGACGACCAGCAACTGGAAACACCATATATTTT. The V call is TRBV2, the J call TRBJ1-3; no definite D call. The CDR3 is made up of 14 amino acids. V dropped 6 bases and J dropped 2 bases, with 11 bases sitting between them. CDR1 is SNHLY and CDR2 is FYNNEI in the germline V gene.

This chain connects TRBV2 to TRBJ2-7; D might be TRBD1 or TRBD2, each matching 6 bases. V lost 4 bases, J lost 4 bases, and 17 bases lay in between. The CDR3 is 15 residues long. Germline V gene sequence: CDR1 SNHLY, CDR2 FYNNEI. The CDR3 DNA reads TGTGCCAGCAGTGTTCAGGGGACTGGTCCTTACGAGCAGTACTTC. This codes for CASSVQGTGPYEQYF.

The V and J genes are TRBV7-9 and TRBJ2-5; TRBD1 matches at 10 bases. Trimming removed 5 bases from V and 5 bases from J; junction bases left unmatched: 8. The CDR3 is 15 residues long. Germline V gene data show CDR1 as SEHNR and CDR2 as FQNEAQ (reference sequence). The DNA of the CDR3 is TGTGCCAGCAGCCTCGCCGGGACAGGGGCGGAGACCCAGTACTTC. Translation gives CASSLAGTGAETQYF.

The rearrangement uses TRBV7-6 and TRBJ1-4; D gene uncertain. Germline lookup yields CDR1 SGHVS and CDR2 FNYEAQ. CDR3 length: 15 amino acids. Trimming cost V 1 base and J 7 bases, with 13 bases left between them. The CDR3 DNA follows: TGTGCCAGCAGCTTAGGTCAGTCTGACCGTGAAAAACTGTTTTTT. It specifies CASSLGQSDREKLFF.

This chain links TRBV6-5 with TRBJ2-6; D gene unclear. Germline-derived CDR1 and CDR2 are MNHEY and SVGAGI. CDR3 size: 15 residues. V was clipped by 2 bases and J by 4 bases, with 9 bases between them. As DNA, the CDR3 is TGTGCCAGCAGTTACACCCCAGCGGGGGCCAACGTCCTGACTTTC. Translation: CASSYTPAGANVLTF.

The chain recombines TRBV6-5 with TRBJ1-5, with D possibly TRBD1 on 6 matching bases. CDR1 is MNHEY, CDR2 SVGAGI, per germline. V shed 6 bases and J shed 0 bases, with 12 bases lying between them. This CDR3 contains 15 residues. CDR3 sequence reads: CASRRTVYSNQPQHF. The CDR3 nucleotides are TGTGCCAGCAGACGGACAGTGTATAGCAATCAGCCCCAGCATTTT.

The rearrangement uses TRBV19 and TRBJ1-1; D is unclear. Germline V CDR1 and CDR2: LNHDA, SQIVND (reference sequence). Between the trimmed V and J ends, which lost 5 bases and 7 bases, there was a span of 23 bases. CDR3 length: 16 residues. The CDR3: CASSAEETGRSYEAFF. The CDR3 region has the DNA TGTGCCAGTAGTGCCGAGGAAACCGGGCGCTCCTATGAAGCTTTCTTT. The variable domain in full, completed from reference TRBV19 and TRBJ1-1, reads DGGITQSPKYLFRKEGQNVTLSCEQNLNHDAMYWYRQDPGQGLRLIYYSQIVNDFQKGDIAEGYSVSREKKESFPLTVTSAQKNPTAFYLCASSAEETGRSYEAFFGQGTRLTVV.